The source of this T cell receptor beta chain is a study of high-grade serous ovarian cancer treatment subgroups (dated by TCRdb to the early 2020s). In the study overall: A mean of 14,192 reads and thousands of unique TCR beta rearrangements per sample was generated by sequencing. Under a laparoscopic triage algorithm, patients with high-grade serous ovarian cancer were grouped by complete gross resection or by neoadjuvant chemotherapy response, and the study profiled the TCR beta repertoires of these patients. The 30-patient cohort included 10 patients with no residual disease after primary surgery (R0), 10 excellent NACT responders, and 10 poor NACT responders. In total there were some 100 samples, since every patient provided one primary tumor sample and two metastatic tumor samples.

Here is what the overall study found, with its caveats: TCR repertoire analyses were focused on CDR3, and CDR1 and CDR2 were not analyzed. Because bulk tumor TCR sequencing provided no spatial information, insight into HGSC tumor complexity and diversity was limited. Repertoire similarity ranging from about 0.11 to 0.8 was observed between tumors from the same patient, whereas almost no similarity was observed between different patients. TCR clonal relatedness showed a positive correlation with neoantigen level and a trend toward positive correlation with copy number variation and mutation load from whole-genome sequencing.

Note on this clone: Its antigen remains undetermined. Within one base of it there is no much larger clone, and no base qualities were kept.

Collection of tumor samples took place before definitive surgery or chemotherapy. Genomic DNA was extracted by the MD Anderson Biospecimen Extraction Resource, and TCR sequencing was done by the MD Anderson Cancer Genomics Laboratory. The 85 to 95 tumor samples were subjected to high-throughput TCR profiling using ImmunoSEQ. For the original study's pipeline: The repertoire diversity metrics included richness (unique productive sequences), clonality, evenness and relatedness, and the Bhattacharyya coefficient was used to measure similarity between samples. In a sensitivity analysis, TCRs with fewer than two reads were excluded, and consistent conclusions were obtained. This is the immuneACCESS table as TCRdb keeps it, with only in-frame sequences that have V and J called. A part of the clones is gone; compared with another copy, unresolved V genes explain less than half, and the rest is unexplained. The V and J calls and the clone size are those of that table, but D and trimming were determined from the DNA. The sample profile shows 150 to 200 clones; approximately 81% of them were found once. The ten top clones hold approximately 13% of the sample.

This TCR came from a human donor with high-grade serous ovarian cancer. The sequenced sample consisted of tumor tissue.

The CDR3 is CASSFISGGASTDTQYF. The DNA sequence follows: TGTGCCAGCAGCTTTATTAGCGGGGGGGCTAGCACAGATACGCAGTATTTT. The V and J segments used are TRBV11-2 and TRBJ2-3; 11 bases in between match TRBD2. CDR1 and CDR2 are drawn from the germline V gene: SGHAT, FQNNGV. After removal of 3 bases from V and 0 bases from J, the junction retains 5 bases not matched to a gene. The CDR3 spans 17 residues, from the cysteine through the phenylalanine. Only the CDR3 DNA is retained, 51 bases long and in frame from the first base.